This T cell receptor (beta chain) was identified during a study of Graves' ophthalmopathy and Graves' hyperthyroidism. Deletions cut 2 bases from V and 2 bases from J, with 16 bases between. The CDR3 sequence is 16 residues long. CDR1 and CDR2 (germline): MNHEY, SVGEGT. RNA transcripts were the template, and TCR beta CDR3 regions were amplified from them. HTBI primers primed a first-round RT-PCR, and a second-round multiplex PCR followed. TCRdb fed the multiplex PCR reads into MiXCR, producing one record per CDR3 protein. The sample lists approximately 460,000 distinct CDR3 sequences, 14% occurring once. This clonotype was seen a few times. CAS ≥3, NOSPECS ≥4, moderate-to-severe activity and duration under 3 months marked donors with ophthalmopathy.

Sequenced: blood. This sequence originates from a woman younger than 45 with Graves' ophthalmopathy. The rearrangement links TRBV6-2 or TRBV6-3 to TRBJ2-7; D tentatively reads TRBD1 or TRBD2 (5 bases each). For the CDR3, the DNA is TGTGCCAGCAGTTACGGGATCGGGGCGACCCCCTACGAGCAGTACTTC. Protein product: CASSYGIGATPYEQYF.